A selection of T cell receptor beta chains follows, all from one sample in a study of blood T cell repertoires in COVID-19. Libraries were prepared by immunoSEQ multiplex PCR; TCRdb keeps only in-frame clonotypes and omits some of them. The data hold tens of thousands of clones, with 80% to 90% observed a single time. Specimen: peripheral blood. Receptors were obtained from a woman aged 80 or older with active COVID-19. CDR3s include the opening cysteine and the closing phenylalanine or tryptophan. D genes are given only for firm matches. Expanded clones are given a class, and other clones once, few, many or no size at all.

j_gene: TRBJ1-6
abundance: few
v_gene: TRBV3-1/TRBV3-2
d_gene: TRBD1
CDR3nt: TGTGCCAGCAGCACCGACAGGGCGTCACCCCTCCACTTT
CDR3aa: CASSTDRASPLHF

j_gene: TRBJ2-3
abundance: .
v_gene: TRBV11-2
d_gene: TRBD2
CDR3nt: TGTGCCAGCAGCGTTAGCGGGACCCCAGATACGCAGTATTTT
CDR3aa: CASSVSGTPDTQYF

j_gene: TRBJ1-2
abundance: .
v_gene: TRBV7-2
d_gene: .
CDR3nt: TGTGCCAGCGGAGAAGGGGCAGGGCTCAGCTATGGCTACACCTTC
CDR3aa: CASGEGAGLSYGYTF

j_gene: TRBJ2-1
abundance: once
v_gene: TRBV27
d_gene: TRBD2
CDR3nt: TGTGCCAGCAGTTTCCCCGGACTAGCGGAGTTCTTC
CDR3aa: CASSFPGLAEFF

j_gene: TRBJ1-4
abundance: .
v_gene: TRBV19
d_gene: .
CDR3nt: TGTGCCAGTAGTGTCGACAGTGGGTCTCGGAGTGAAAAACTGTTTTTT
CDR3aa: CASSVDSGSRSEKLFF

j_gene: TRBJ2-7
abundance: .
v_gene: TRBV5-1
d_gene: TRBD1
CDR3nt: TGCGCCAGCAGCTTGGTAGGGACAGGGGGGTACGAGCAGTACTTC
CDR3aa: CASSLVGTGGYEQYF

j_gene: TRBJ2-7
abundance: .
v_gene: TRBV12-3/TRBV12-4
d_gene: .
CDR3nt: TGTGCCAGCAGTTTAGGACAGGGACTCGAGCAGTACTTC
CDR3aa: CASSLGQGLEQYF

j_gene: TRBJ2-1
abundance: .
v_gene: TRBV5-5
d_gene: .
CDR3nt: TGTGCCAGCAGCTTGGTCGTAATCCCCAATGAGCAGTTCTTC
CDR3aa: CASSLVVIPNEQFF

j_gene: TRBJ2-1
abundance: .
v_gene: TRBV28
d_gene: TRBD1
CDR3nt: TGTGCCAGCAAAACCCAGCCGGGACAGGGGAGGCGCAATGAGCAGTTCTTC
CDR3aa: CASKTQPGQGRRNEQFF

j_gene: TRBJ2-7
abundance: .
v_gene: TRBV10-3
d_gene: .
CDR3nt: TGTGCCATCAGTGACACAAGCGGGCAGTACTTC
CDR3aa: CAISDTSGQYF

j_gene: TRBJ2-2
abundance: .
v_gene: TRBV3-1/TRBV3-2
d_gene: .
CDR3nt: TGTGCCAGCAGCCAAGCGGTTCCCGGGGAGCTGTTTTTT
CDR3aa: CASSQAVPGELFF

j_gene: TRBJ2-5
abundance: .
v_gene: TRBV7-3
d_gene: .
CDR3nt: TGTGCCAGCAGCTTAGGAGCGGAAGAGACCCAGTACTTC
CDR3aa: CASSLGAEETQYF

j_gene: TRBJ2-3
abundance: .
v_gene: TRBV5-1
d_gene: TRBD2
CDR3nt: TGCGCCAGCCACGGACTAGCGGGTTCTAGCACAGATACGCAGTATTTT
CDR3aa: CASHGLAGSSTDTQYF

j_gene: TRBJ2-1
abundance: once
v_gene: TRBV11-2
d_gene: TRBD2
CDR3nt: TGTGCCAGCAGCTTAGGAGCGGGAGTGTTGTATGAGCAGTTCTTC
CDR3aa: CASSLGAGVLYEQFF

j_gene: TRBJ1-1
abundance: .
v_gene: TRBV2
d_gene: .
CDR3nt: TGTGCCAGCAGTTCCCTCCGTGCTATGAACACTGAAGCTTTCTTT
CDR3aa: CASSSLRAMNTEAFF

j_gene: TRBJ1-5
abundance: .
v_gene: TRBV7-2
d_gene: TRBD1
CDR3nt: TGTGCCAGCAGCCCCAGGGGGCGCGGCAATCAGCCCCAGCATTTT
CDR3aa: CASSPRGRGNQPQHF

j_gene: TRBJ2-7
abundance: once
v_gene: TRBV7-2
d_gene: TRBD1
CDR3nt: TGTGCCAGCAGTCGGGACAGGGTCTACGAGCAGTACTTC
CDR3aa: CASSRDRVYEQYF

j_gene: TRBJ2-3
abundance: .
v_gene: TRBV19
d_gene: .
CDR3nt: TGTGCCAGTAGTGGCCAAAGCACAGATACGCAGTATTTT
CDR3aa: CASSGQSTDTQYF

j_gene: TRBJ2-3
abundance: few
v_gene: TRBV19
d_gene: .
CDR3nt: TGTGCCAGTAGTAAGAGACATGGCACAGATACGCAGTATTTT
CDR3aa: CASSKRHGTDTQYF

j_gene: TRBJ2-7
abundance: .
v_gene: TRBV5-8
d_gene: TRBD1
CDR3nt: TGTGCCAGCAGCTTGGGTAGGGGGCGCGGCTCCTACGAGCAGTACTTC
CDR3aa: CASSLGRGRGSYEQYF

j_gene: TRBJ2-7
abundance: few
v_gene: TRBV7-9
d_gene: .
CDR3nt: TGTGCCAGCAGCCCTAAAATTAAATCCTCCTACGAGCAGTACTTC
CDR3aa: CASSPKIKSSYEQYF

j_gene: TRBJ2-1
abundance: .
v_gene: TRBV15
d_gene: TRBD2
CDR3nt: TGTGCCACCAGCAGAGTTAGCGGGACCTACAATGAGCAGTTCTTC
CDR3aa: CATSRVSGTYNEQFF

j_gene: TRBJ1-4
abundance: .
v_gene: TRBV15
d_gene: TRBD1
CDR3nt: TGTGCCACCAGCAGACTGGGACAGGGTTATGAAAAACTGTTTTTT
CDR3aa: CATSRLGQGYEKLFF

j_gene: TRBJ2-6
abundance: .
v_gene: TRBV18
d_gene: .
CDR3nt: TGTGCCAGCTCACGACAGGTCACTGGGGCCAACGTCCTGACTTTC
CDR3aa: CASSRQVTGANVLTF

j_gene: TRBJ2-1
abundance: .
v_gene: TRBV5-8
d_gene: TRBD1
CDR3nt: TGTGCCAGCAGCTCGAAGGGGGCTAATCGGGATGAGCAGTTCTTC
CDR3aa: CASSSKGANRDEQFF

j_gene: TRBJ2-3
abundance: .
v_gene: TRBV3-1/TRBV3-2
d_gene: TRBD2
CDR3nt: TGTGCCAGCAGCTCTACGACTAGCGGCCGCACAGATACGCAGTATTTT
CDR3aa: CASSSTTSGRTDTQYF

j_gene: TRBJ1-3
abundance: .
v_gene: TRBV5-4
d_gene: .
CDR3nt: TGTGCCAGCAGCTTCGCGACAGATCGACGGAAAAACACCATATATTTT
CDR3aa: CASSFATDRRKNTIYF

j_gene: TRBJ2-5
abundance: .
v_gene: TRBV29-1
d_gene: TRBD2
CDR3nt: TGCAGCGTTGAAGGACTAGCGGTGGAGACCCAGTACTTC
CDR3aa: CSVEGLAVETQYF

j_gene: TRBJ2-2
abundance: .
v_gene: TRBV4-2
d_gene: .
CDR3nt: TGTGCCAGCAGCCTCCCAGTATCCTATGACAGGTCGGCCGGGGAGCTGTTTTTT
CDR3aa: CASSLPVSYDRSAGELFF

j_gene: TRBJ2-3
abundance: .
v_gene: TRBV24-1
d_gene: TRBD1
CDR3nt: TGTGCCACCAGTGATCGACAGGGGGGATGGTATTTT
CDR3aa: CATSDRQGGWYF

j_gene: TRBJ2-2
abundance: .
v_gene: TRBV5-4
d_gene: TRBD2
CDR3nt: TGTGCCAGCAGCTTGGGAGCGGGACGCCACACCGGGGAGCTGTTTTTT
CDR3aa: CASSLGAGRHTGELFF

j_gene: TRBJ2-7
abundance: .
v_gene: TRBV15
d_gene: .
CDR3nt: TGTGCCACCAGCATGACAGGTTTCCTCGGGTACGAGCAGTACTTC
CDR3aa: CATSMTGFLGYEQYF

j_gene: TRBJ1-6
abundance: .
v_gene: TRBV4-3
d_gene: TRBD1
CDR3nt: TGCGCCAGCAGCCAAGCCCCACAGGGGGATAATTCACCCCTCCACTTT
CDR3aa: CASSQAPQGDNSPLHF

j_gene: TRBJ1-1
abundance: .
v_gene: TRBV7-9
d_gene: .
CDR3nt: TGTGCCAGCAGCTCAGGATTTAACACTGAAGCTTTCTTT
CDR3aa: CASSSGFNTEAFF

j_gene: TRBJ1-2
abundance: .
v_gene: TRBV5-4
d_gene: TRBD1
CDR3nt: TGTGCCAGCAGCTTGGGGGGACAGGGCTATGGCTACACCTTC
CDR3aa: CASSLGGQGYGYTF

j_gene: TRBJ1-4
abundance: .
v_gene: TRBV2
d_gene: TRBD1
CDR3nt: TGTGCCAGCGCCGACAGGGGGCTACGTGAAAAACTGTTTTTT
CDR3aa: CASADRGLREKLFF

j_gene: TRBJ2-5
abundance: .
v_gene: TRBV6-2/TRBV6-3
d_gene: .
CDR3nt: TGTGCCAGCAGTTACTCGGGGGGACCGGGGACCCAGTACTTC
CDR3aa: CASSYSGGPGTQYF

j_gene: TRBJ2-5
abundance: .
v_gene: TRBV5-4
d_gene: TRBD1
CDR3nt: TGTGCCAGCAGCCAGGACAGGCGGTGGGGGGAGACCCAGTACTTC
CDR3aa: CASSQDRRWGETQYF

j_gene: TRBJ2-1
abundance: .
v_gene: TRBV7-2
d_gene: .
CDR3nt: TGTGCCAGCAGCTTAGGATTCGGGAGAGGGTATGAGCAGTTCTTC
CDR3aa: CASSLGFGRGYEQFF

j_gene: TRBJ1-1
abundance: .
v_gene: TRBV28
d_gene: .
CDR3nt: TGTGCCAGCAGCGACGGCGGGGGCAAGAACACTGAAGCTTTCTTT
CDR3aa: CASSDGGGKNTEAFF

j_gene: TRBJ1-2
abundance: .
v_gene: TRBV2
d_gene: .
CDR3nt: TGTGCCAGCAGGACGACAGGAAGTATCGATGGCTACACCTTC
CDR3aa: CASRTTGSIDGYTF

j_gene: TRBJ1-6
abundance: .
v_gene: TRBV5-6
d_gene: .
CDR3nt: TGTGCCAGCAGTTCTGAGGACGGTTGGGGCCCATCACCCCTCCACTTT
CDR3aa: CASSSEDGWGPSPLHF

j_gene: TRBJ1-4
abundance: .
v_gene: TRBV25-1
d_gene: TRBD1
CDR3nt: TGTGCCAGCAGTGGACCGGATGCAGGGGGTGAAAAACTGTTTTTT
CDR3aa: CASSGPDAGGEKLFF

j_gene: TRBJ2-3
abundance: .
v_gene: TRBV9
d_gene: .
CDR3nt: TGTGCCAGCAGCCCGGCTCCGGGGAGGACAGATACGCAGTATTTT
CDR3aa: CASSPAPGRTDTQYF

j_gene: TRBJ2-3
abundance: .
v_gene: TRBV7-2
d_gene: .
CDR3nt: TGTGCCAGCAGCCTACGTTGGGGCCGAACTAGCACAGATACGCAGTATTTT
CDR3aa: CASSLRWGRTSTDTQYF

j_gene: TRBJ2-5
abundance: .
v_gene: TRBV18
d_gene: .
CDR3nt: TGTGCCAGCTCACCTCGGGACTCTCAACAAGAGACCCAGTACTTC
CDR3aa: CASSPRDSQQETQYF

j_gene: TRBJ1-5
abundance: .
v_gene: TRBV6-5
d_gene: TRBD1
CDR3nt: TGTGCCAGCAGTTATTCACCGACAGGGAATCAGCCCCAGCATTTT
CDR3aa: CASSYSPTGNQPQHF

j_gene: TRBJ2-7
abundance: .
v_gene: TRBV5-4
d_gene: TRBD2
CDR3nt: TGTGCCAGCAGCAAGGAGCGGGGAACCTACGAGCAGTACTTC
CDR3aa: CASSKERGTYEQYF